The sequence of this T cell receptor (beta chain) was determined in a study of CD8 T cells in Susac syndrome. V trimming: 6 bases; J trimming: 4 bases; junction bases outside the gene matches: 12. The V gene's germline CDR1 is MNHEY and CDR2 SVGEGT. This CDR3 has 16 residues. Reverse transcription of 0.5 to 1 ug RNA was performed with random hexamers. Amplification of TCR beta CDR3 by immunoSEQ multiplex PCR spanned 54 Vbeta and 13 Jbeta. TCRdb redid the calling of the immunoSEQ multiplex PCR reads with MiXCR, one entry per CDR3 protein. The table shows about 280,000 distinct CDR3 sequences, with 85% occurring only once.

The chain employs TRBV6-2 or TRBV6-3 and TRBJ2-3; 8 bases match TRBD2. This receptor was taken from a human donor with multiple sclerosis. The sequenced material came from CD8+ T cells from PBMCs. CDR3 protein: CASRPTLAVDADTQYF. Written as DNA, the CDR3 is TGTGCCAGCAGACCTACACTAGCGGTGGACGCAGATACGCAGTATTTT.